This T cell receptor beta chain was sequenced in a study of blood T cell repertoires in COVID-19. Whole-study context: T cells, B-cell-depleted T cells, or PBMCs supplied cDNA or gDNA.

Looked up from germline, CDR1 is MGHDK and CDR2 is SYGVNS. V shed 6 bases and J 1 base; nucleotides not matched to a gene: 0. There are 13 residues in the CDR3. Data came from immunoSEQ multiplex PCR; TCRdb stores just in-frame clones and leaves some out. The sample consists of fewer than 300,000 clones, over 75% of them appearing once. Enrollees, about 18 to 95 years old, lived in approximately 25 US areas. V is TRBV25-1 and J is TRBJ2-3; 8 nucleotides line up with TRBD1. The sample consisted of PBMCs or T cells enriched from blood (not recorded which). The TCR comes from a woman between 25 and 40 years old who had recovered from COVID-19. The CDR3 loop is CASRGQGTDTQYF. CDR3 sequence (DNA): TGTGCCAGCAGGGGACAGGGCACAGATACGCAGTATTTT. The whole variable domain, filled in from reference TRBV25-1 and TRBJ2-3, reads EADIYQTPRYLVIGTGKKITLECSQTMGHDKMYWYQQDPGMELHLIHYSYGVNSTEKGDLSSESTVSRIRTEHFPLTLESARPSHTSQYLCASRGQGTDTQYFGPGTRLTVL.